The next 21 T cell receptor beta chains were all read from a single sample in a study of blood T cells in healthy people across ages. A second about 7 to 12 cycle PCR used barcoded and J-beta primers. TCRdb re-derived calls from the 5' RACE reads in MiXCR, one entry per CDR3 protein. The top ten hold approximately 2.1% of the sample, which has roughly 2 million distinct CDR3 sequences, approximately 50% seen once. Sequencing input: blood. All receptors derive from a woman in her forties in good health.

This chain joins TRBV9 and TRBJ2-3, with D tentatively TRBD1 (5 bases). The CDR3 is 13 amino acids. Trimming stripped 3 bases from V and 4 bases from J, with 9 bases between. Germline loops: CDR1 SGDLS, CDR2 YYNGEE. The CDR3 nucleotides are TGTGCCAGCAGCGGCAGGGATCCAGATACGCAGTATTTT. Translating it yields CASSGRDPDTQYF.

A few counts support this clonotype. The chain recombines TRBV6-5 with TRBJ2-3; the D is unclear. CDR3 size: 11 residues. Germline-derived CDR1 and CDR2 are MNHEY and SVGAGI. V lost 8 bases to trimming and J lost 14 bases, with 17 bases between them. CDR3 region: CASGVRQAAYF. The DNA of the CDR3 is TGTGCCAGCGGTGTGAGGCAGGCTGCGTATTTT.

As to this clonotype: Given a far larger clone just one base away, this is likely a sequencing read error. The V call is TRBV27, the J call TRBJ2-5; no clear D gene. The assigned J gene may be wrong: the sequence end matches TRBJ2-1 better. The CDR3 has 11 amino acids. Germline V gene sequence: CDR1 MNHEY, CDR2 SMNVEV (reference sequence). CDR3 in amino acids: CASRNQETQFF. CDR3 bases: TGTGCCAGTAGGAACCAAGAGACCCAGTTCTTC.

The rearrangement uses TRBV9 and TRBJ2-3; D gene ambiguous. Germline CDR1 and CDR2: SGDLS and YYNGEE. CDR3 length equals 13 residues. Trimming took 0 bases from V and 6 from J, leaving 8 bases between them. The CDR3 DNA sequence: TGTGCCAGCAGCGTAGACCGGGTCGATACGCAGTATTTT. Translation gives CASSVDRVDTQYF.

The V and J genes are TRBV6-4 and TRBJ2-1, with D possibly being TRBD2 (5 bases). The length of the CDR3 is 15 residues. Looked up from germline, CDR1 is MRHNA and CDR2 is SNTAGT. V was shortened by 0 bases and J by 10 bases, with 16 bases between the two germline ends. CDR3: CASSDSSSSPIEQFF. The CDR3 DNA reads as TGTGCCAGCAGTGACTCGAGCTCTAGCCCCATCGAGCAGTTCTTC.

Regarding this clonotype: The germline gene is not matched at one end of the junction; a read error may be the cause. This rearrangement joins TRBV4-1 to TRBJ2-7, with 7 positions matching TRBD1. CDR3 length equals 15 residues. Germline V gene data show CDR1 as MGHRA and CDR2 as YSYEKL. CDR3 in amino acids: CTSSQEIQGPYEQYF. The DNA of the CDR3 is TGCACCAGCAGCCAAGAAATACAGGGGCCTTACGAGCAGTACTTC.

The chain links TRBV5-5 to TRBJ2-1; D gene ambiguous. Germline CDR1 and CDR2: SGHKS and YYEKEE (reference sequence). Trimming left V 6 bases short and J 7 bases short, with 17 bases between. The CDR3 length is 14 residues. The CDR3 DNA reads TGTGCCAGCAACCTACACTTATTGGGAAATGAGCAGTTCTTC. Translation: CASNLHLLGNEQFF.

This clonotype was seen a handful of times. The rearrangement uses TRBV29-1 and TRBJ1-2; D unresolved. The germline CDR1 and CDR2 sequences are SQVTM and ANQGSEA. Trimming took off 2 bases at V and 0 bases at J, with 7 bases between the two ends. CDR3 size: 13 residues. CDR3 sequence: CSVEWASNYGYTF. Written as DNA, the CDR3 is TGCAGCGTTGAATGGGCCTCTAACTATGGCTACACCTTC.

The chain employs TRBV20-1 and TRBJ2-5; tentatively, D is TRBD1 or TRBD2 (6 bases each). CDR1 is DFQATT and CDR2 is SNEGSKA in the germline V gene (reference sequence). Trimming left V 6 bases short and J 1 base short, with 15 bases between. The CDR3 is 14 residues long. The CDR3 DNA sequence: TGCAGTGCGACCCCCCCGGGGGCCCAAGAGACCCAGTACTTC. It translates to CSATPPGAQETQYF.

This clonotype was seen only once. CDR3 in amino acids: CASSQDDLLGLEQFF. As DNA, the CDR3 is TGTGCCAGCAGCCAAGATGATCTATTGGGGCTGGAGCAGTTCTTC. The V and J genes are TRBV3-1 and TRBJ2-1; tentative D call: TRBD1 (5 bases). The CDR3 is 15 amino acids. The germline V gene has CDR1 LGHDT and CDR2 YNNKEL (reference sequence). V dropped 0 bases and J dropped 10 bases, with 16 bases sitting between them.

This clonotype was counted ten times or more. One end of the junction is discordant with germline, which a read error may explain. The chain is built from TRBV5-1 and TRBJ2-1; 7 bases line up with TRBD2. This CDR3 region has 12 residues. Germline V CDR1 and CDR2: SGHRS, YFSETQ. The CDR3 DNA reads as TGTGCCAGCAGCTTAGCTAGCGGCGAGCAGTTCTTC. Amino acid sequence: CASSLASGEQFF.

This clonotype showed up just a few times. This chain connects TRBV6-2 or TRBV6-3 to TRBJ2-7; D call uncertain. Between the trimmed V and J ends, which lost 8 bases and 1 base, there was a span of 12 bases. Per germline, CDR1 MNHEY and CDR2 SVGEGT. CDR3 length: 13 residues. The CDR3 DNA follows: TGTGCCAGCCGGAGCCTAAGTTCCTACGAGCAGTACTTC. It translates to CASRSLSSYEQYF.

This clonotype was counted only a few times. The chain links TRBV7-2 to TRBJ2-3; D not resolved. Deletions cut 5 bases from V and 8 bases from J, with 14 bases between. This CDR3 is built from 13 residues. Germline CDR1 and CDR2: SGHTA and FQGNSA. The CDR3 region has the DNA TGTGCCAGCAGCACCCTGGAACGGCGTACGCAGTATTTT. Amino acids: CASSTLERRTQYF.

The chain employs TRBV10-3 and TRBJ1-1; D unresolved. This CDR3 has 14 amino acids. Germline-derived CDR1 and CDR2 are ENHRY and SYGVKD. The V gene lost 4 bases and the J gene lost 1 base, with 10 bases spanning the gap. In DNA form, the CDR3 reads TGTGCCATCAGTGCCCGGACCACGAACACTGAAGCTTTCTTT. Translation gives CAISARTTNTEAFF.

Comments on this clonotype: A much larger clone sits a single nucleotide away, making a read error possible. This chain links TRBV11-3 with TRBJ2-1; 7 bases agree with TRBD1. Judging by the DNA end, TRBJ2-7 fits better; the J call may be wrong. The germline CDR1 and CDR2 sequences are SGHNT and YENEEA. The CDR3 is made up of 14 amino acids. DNA of the CDR3: TGTGCCAGCAGCCCAGGACAGGCCTACAATGAGCAGTACTTC. Its translation: CASSPGQAYNEQYF.

This sequence joins TRBV2 and TRBJ2-1; D is perhaps TRBD2 (6 bases). The V gene's germline CDR1 is SNHLY and CDR2 FYNNEI. V lost 0 bases and J 7 bases, leaving 13 bases between the germline ends. The CDR3 spans 15 residues. CDR3 protein: CASSEARLALNEQFF. CDR3 nucleotides: TGTGCCAGCAGTGAAGCAAGGCTAGCGTTAAATGAGCAGTTCTTC.

The chain employs TRBV27 and TRBJ1-2, with a possible D match to TRBD1 (5 bases). The germline V and J ends were trimmed by 6 bases and 2 bases, with 16 bases remaining between them. Germline V gene lookup returns CDR1 MNHEY and CDR2 SMNVEV (reference sequence). The CDR3 has 15 residues. The CDR3, as DNA: TGTGCCAGCAGCCAGGGAACAGGAGGCAACTATGGCTACACCTTC. Its protein is CASSQGTGGNYGYTF.

This clonotype appeared a few times. The chain couples TRBV29-1 to TRBJ1-2; a possible D gene is TRBD1 (6 bases). The V end was cut by 7 bases, the J end by 4 bases, with 13 bases between. Germline V gene sequence: CDR1 SQVTM, CDR2 ANQGSEA. The CDR3 is 12 amino acids. CDR3 nucleotide sequence: TGCAGCGCCACAGGGCCCATCTATGGCTACACCTTC. Translating gives CSATGPIYGYTF.

The chain employs TRBV2 and TRBJ2-7; 10 positions match TRBD2. Germline V CDR1 and CDR2: SNHLY, FYNNEI. The CDR3 sequence is 17 residues long. V lost 3 bases and J lost 6; bases outside the gene matches: 14. The CDR3 spells CASSEGLRLAGLREQYF. In DNA, the CDR3 is TGTGCCAGCAGTGAGGGCTTGCGACTAGCGGGCCTACGCGAGCAGTACTTC. Filled out from reference TRBV2 and TRBJ2-7, the complete variable domain reads EPEVTQTPSHQVTQMGQEVILRCVPISNHLYFYWYRQILGQKVEFLVSFYNNEISEKSEIFDDQFSVERPDGSNFTLKIRSTKLEDSAMYFCASSEGLRLAGLREQYFGPGTRLTVT.

V and J are TRBV7-9 and TRBJ2-1; 7 nucleotides agree with TRBD1. The CDR3 consists of 15 residues. Germline V CDR1 and CDR2: SEHNR, FQNEAQ (reference sequence). V shed 3 bases, J shed 13 bases, and the junction held 15 bases outside the gene matches. This chain's CDR3 is CASSFSLRGQETQFF. The DNA for the CDR3 is TGTGCCAGCAGCTTCTCTCTTAGGGGGCAGGAGACCCAGTTCTTC.

This clonotype was picked up a small number of times. The chain links TRBV12-3 or TRBV12-4 to TRBJ2-7; 7 bases map to TRBD2. The CDR3 extends over 16 amino acids. Unmatched junction bases numbered 13, after V lost 6 bases and J lost 2 bases. Here the CDR3 reads CASSDVGGVVAYEQYF. CDR3 sequence (DNA): TGTGCCAGCAGCGACGTGGGGGGGGTGGTAGCCTACGAGCAGTACTTC.